In its sample, the clone carrying this TCR beta chain was seen a few times. With TRAV- and TRBV-specific primers, first-strand cDNA was made, covering the alpha and beta chains. Over about 18 PCR cycles, TCRs were amplified from a constant-region primer and V-primer adapter. Via MiXCR, TCRdb re-called the reads, giving one row per CDR3 protein. The sample yields approximately 6,400 distinct CDR3 sequences, about two thirds seen once. This specimen comes from a study of low-dose radiotherapy and immunotherapy resistance in tumors. CDR3 length equals 13 residues. Trimming stripped 5 bases from V and 2 bases from J, with 8 bases between. Germline V CDR1 and CDR2: SEHNR, FQNEAQ (reference sequence).

This chain connects TRBV7-9 to TRBJ2-3; D gene uncertain. This clonotype originated in a human donor with advanced metastatic prostate, ovarian, gallbladder or colorectal cancer (not recorded which). This table probably holds off-target reads from a library built for another chain. The CDR3 loop reads CASSPKHTDTQYF. As DNA, the CDR3 is TGTGCCAGCAGCCCTAAACACACAGATACGCAGTATTTT.